This is a list of T cell receptor beta chains from one sample in a study of cytomegalovirus exposure and HLA in healthy donors. Produced via immunoSEQ multiplex PCR; TCRdb's table is partial and in-frame only. The table has under 300,000 clones, 75% to 90% seen once. The sequenced sample consisted of PBMCs. The receptors here all came from a man aged 35 to 55 in good health and CMV-seropositive. The CDR3 runs from the conserved cysteine through the conserved F or W. A D gene is named only where the DNA matches it firmly. Not all rows give a size; the values are once, few, many and, for expanded clones, a class.

v_gene	j_gene	abundance	d_gene	CDR3nt	CDR3aa
TRBV5-1	TRBJ2-1	.	TRBD1	TGCGCCAGCAGGGAACAGGGGAGCTCCTACAATGAGCAGTTCTTC	CASREQGSSYNEQFF
TRBV2	TRBJ1-1	.	.	TGTGCCAGCAGTGAGGCGGGAGTAGTGGGTCAGGGTAACACTGAAGCTTTCTTT	CASSEAGVVGQGNTEAFF
TRBV29-1	TRBJ1-1	few	.	TGCAGCGTGTCTAGAAGTAGAGAACGGCATACGAACACTGAAGCTTTCTTT	CSVSRSRERHTNTEAFF
TRBV5-4	TRBJ2-1	once	TRBD2	TGTGCCAGCAGGGCGGCGGGGGGCTCCTACAATGAGCAGTTCTTC	CASRAAGGSYNEQFF
TRBV7-9	TRBJ1-3	few	.	TGTGCCAGCAGCGACGACAGGTCTGGAAACACCATATATTTT	CASSDDRSGNTIYF
TRBV28	TRBJ2-1	.	.	TGTGCCAGCGGACTCCTAGAACGGCCTGAGCAGTTCTTC	CASGLLERPEQFF
TRBV10-3	TRBJ2-1	.	TRBD2	TGTGCCATCAGGGGGACTAGCGGATTCTACAATGAGCAGTTCTTC	CAIRGTSGFYNEQFF
TRBV28	TRBJ2-7	.	TRBD1	TGTGCCAGCAGTGGACCGGGACAGGACTCCTACGAGCAGTACTTC	CASSGPGQDSYEQYF
TRBV28	TRBJ1-1	.	.	TGTGCCAGCACTTCCGAGGGTGAAGCTTTCTTT	CASTSEGEAFF
TRBV28	TRBJ2-3	.	.	TGTGCCAGCGGGCTTACCGGCACAGATACGCAGTATTTT	CASGLTGTDTQYF